These T cell receptor beta chains were read from a single sample in a study of human T cells and chemical hapten exposure. TCRdb redid the calling of the RACE reads with MiXCR, one entry per CDR3 protein. The sample has over 300,000 distinct CDR3 sequences; 5% to 6.5% are singletons. The specimen comprised whole blood, sampled in connection with sensitization to the hapten diphenylcyclopropenone (DPC). All receptors derive from a woman aged 50 to 60 with alopecia areata. Some clones in this sample may be carry-over from other donors' samples. Both conserved end residues are part of each CDR3. The order of the fields is V gene, clone size, CDR3 protein. Clone size is stated in some rows and not others, as once, few, many or a class when expanded.

TRBV3-1 few CASSGVGPGEKLFF
TRBV11-2 many CASSSGGHRSTNEKLFF
TRBV21-1 few CASSGRLRGNQPQHF
TRBV19 . CASSIDGGMGDNEQFF
TRBV7-2 many CASSFSADTQYF
TRBV20-1 . CSVTAGTYNEQFF
TRBV7-2 many CASSFGLAGTDTQYF
TRBV19 many CASSIGSSVRGISYGYTF
TRBV27 few CASRLAGPHDEQYF
TRBV7-2 . CATGASGGEQYF